This T cell receptor (beta chain) was sequenced in a study of cytomegalovirus exposure and HLA in healthy donors. With regard to this clone: What it recognizes is unknown.

Libraries were prepared by immunoSEQ multiplex PCR; TCRdb keeps only in-frame clonotypes and omits some of them. The data contain roughly 63,000 clones, 80% to 90% of them singletons. A roughly 120-subject validation cohort, separate from the roughly 670-subject first cohort, supplied the donors. Whole-study results and caveats: 164 TCR beta chains were listed as cytomegalovirus-associated. Within the 100 to 150 validation repertoires, first-cohort TCR clusters tended to co-occur, according to a later analysis.

The CDR3 is 18 residues long. Germline CDR1 MNHNS, CDR2 SASEGT. The ends were cut back, 0 bases at V and 0 bases at J, with 16 bases in the middle. The sequencing input was PBMCs. The chain links TRBV6-1 to TRBJ2-3; the D gene is possibly TRBD2 (6 bases). This TCR came from a woman under 30 in good health and CMV-seronegative. DNA of the CDR3: TGTGCCAGCAGTGAAGCCCGCGGCGGGATGGTTAGCACAGATACGCAGTATTTT. This encodes CASSEARGGMVSTDTQYF.